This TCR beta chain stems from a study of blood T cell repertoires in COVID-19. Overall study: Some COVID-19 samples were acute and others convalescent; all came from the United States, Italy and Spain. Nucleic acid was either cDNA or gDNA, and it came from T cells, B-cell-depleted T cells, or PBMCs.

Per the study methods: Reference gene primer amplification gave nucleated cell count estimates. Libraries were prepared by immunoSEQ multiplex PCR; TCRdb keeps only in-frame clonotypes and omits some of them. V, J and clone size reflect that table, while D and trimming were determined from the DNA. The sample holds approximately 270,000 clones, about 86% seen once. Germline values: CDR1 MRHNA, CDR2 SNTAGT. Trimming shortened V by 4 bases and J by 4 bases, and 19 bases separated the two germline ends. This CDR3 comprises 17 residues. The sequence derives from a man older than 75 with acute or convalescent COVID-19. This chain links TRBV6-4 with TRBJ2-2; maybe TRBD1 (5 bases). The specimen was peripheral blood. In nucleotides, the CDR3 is TGTGCCAGCAGTGGTGCACCAGCAGGGCTTGGCACCGGGGAGCTGTTTTTT. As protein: CASSGAPAGLGTGELFF.